This T cell receptor beta chain was captured in a study of technical replicates of blood from a few donors. Some clones are missing from TCRdb's copy, which holds only in-frame ones; the method was immunoSEQ multiplex PCR. This sample carries around 84,000 clones, approximately 97% of them seen once, and the ten largest clones take 0.15% to 0.2%. Germline-derived CDR1 and CDR2 are MDHEN and SYDVKM. V gave up 3 bases and J gave up 0 bases, with 12 bases separating them. The length of the CDR3 is 15 residues. Sample: T cells isolated from PBMCs. The chain couples TRBV28 to TRBJ2-7, with D possibly being TRBD2 (6 bases). The origin of this receptor is a human donor in good health. CDR3 sequence reads: CASSFVVGGSYEQYF. Here the CDR3 DNA reads TGTGCCAGCAGTTTCGTCGTCGGGGGCTCCTACGAGCAGTACTTC. Full variable domain (missing parts from reference TRBV28 and TRBJ2-7): DVKVTQSSRYLVKRTGEKVFLECVQDMDHENMFWYRQDPGLGLRLIYFSYDVKMKEKGDIPEGYSVSREKKERFSLILESASTNQTSMYLCASSFVVGGSYEQYFGPGTRLTVT.